This entry concerns a single T cell receptor beta chain. The data are from a study of blood T cell repertoires in COVID-19. Trimming pared 6 bases from V and 5 bases from J, leaving 13 bases between. Germline V gives CDR1 MRHNA, CDR2 SNTAGT. This CDR3 spans 13 amino acids. Here immunoSEQ multiplex PCR was the method, and the copy in TCRdb shows in-frame clones only, minus some. The repertoire holds around 250,000 clones, around 87% seen once, with 1.6% in the top ten. J is TRBJ2-5 and V is TRBV6-4; weak D call: TRBD1 (6 bases). Source material: PBMCs or T cells enriched from blood (not recorded which). The TCR originated in a woman in her fifties or sixties who had recovered from COVID-19. The CDR3 DNA reads TGTGCCAGCAGCGCGGAGAGGGGGGAGACCCAGTACTTC. Amino acids: CASSAERGETQYF.